This TCR beta chain appears in the sequencing data of a study of T cells in Graves' hyperthyroidism and ophthalmopathy. Study-wide results and caveats: Ophthalmopathy could be told apart from stable hyperthyroidism with a 13 V-J model.

Remarks on this clonotype: Antigen unknown.

Amplification of TCR beta CDR3 regions was performed using RNA transcripts as template. The TCR CDR3 first-round RT-PCR relied on the HTBI primer set. From the multiplex PCR reads, TCRdb called clonotypes with MiXCR, one entry per CDR3 protein. The sample holds 560,000 or so distinct CDR3 sequences; more than 45% are singletons and the top ten take about 7.8%. The authors deemed Graves' hyperthyroidism stable absent ophthalmopathy progression within 18 months. Recently diagnosed hyperthyroidism of less than 2 months' duration affected patients aged 18 to 65. Clinical symptoms, serum thyroxine, TRAb, thyroid ultrasound and orbital computed tomography informed diagnoses. This clonotype originated in a woman between 18 and 30 years old with Graves' hyperthyroidism. The specimen was peripheral blood or thyroid tissue (not recorded which).

The CDR3 reads CSVKTGVGALGYTF. The CDR3 DNA sequence: TGCAGCGTTAAGACAGGGGTAGGGGCATTGGGCTACACCTTC. V usage is TRBV29-1 and J usage is TRBJ1-2; TRBD1 agrees at 8 bases. Germline CDR1 reads SQVTM; CDR2 reads ANQGSEA. The CDR3 is 14 residues long. Trimming cost V 5 bases and J 8 bases; bases outside gene matches: 13. Full variable domain (rest looked up from reference TRBV29-1 and TRBJ1-2): SAVISQKPSRDICQRGTSLTIQCQVDSQVTMMFWYRQQPGQSLTLIATANQGSEATYESGFVIDKFPISRPNLTFSTLTVSNMSPEDSSIYLCSVKTGVGALGYTFGSGTRLTVV.